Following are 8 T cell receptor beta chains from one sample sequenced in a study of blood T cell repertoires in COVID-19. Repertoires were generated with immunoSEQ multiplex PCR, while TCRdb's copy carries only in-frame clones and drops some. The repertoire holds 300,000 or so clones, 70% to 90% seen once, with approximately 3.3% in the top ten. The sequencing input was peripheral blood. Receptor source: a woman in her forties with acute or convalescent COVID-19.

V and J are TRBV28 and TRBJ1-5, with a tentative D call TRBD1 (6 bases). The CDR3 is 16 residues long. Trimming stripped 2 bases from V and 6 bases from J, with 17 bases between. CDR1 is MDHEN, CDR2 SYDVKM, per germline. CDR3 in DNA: TGTGCCAGCAGTTTAGGGGTGTCAGGGGCGGCTCAGCCCCAGCATTTT. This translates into CASSLGVSGAAQPQHF.

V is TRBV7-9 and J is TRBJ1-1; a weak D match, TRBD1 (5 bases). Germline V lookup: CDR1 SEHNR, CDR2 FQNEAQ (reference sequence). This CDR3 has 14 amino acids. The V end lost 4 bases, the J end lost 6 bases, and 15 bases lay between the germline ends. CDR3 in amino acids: CASSSWTNLAEAFF. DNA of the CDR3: TGTGCCAGCAGCTCATGGACAAACCTTGCTGAAGCTTTCTTT. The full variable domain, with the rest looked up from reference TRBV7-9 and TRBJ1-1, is DTGVSQNPRHKITKRGQNVTFRCDPISEHNRLYWYRQTLGQGPEFLTYFQNEAQLEKSRLLSDRFSAERPKGSFSTLEIQRTEQGDSAMYLCASSSWTNLAEAFFGQGTRLTVV.

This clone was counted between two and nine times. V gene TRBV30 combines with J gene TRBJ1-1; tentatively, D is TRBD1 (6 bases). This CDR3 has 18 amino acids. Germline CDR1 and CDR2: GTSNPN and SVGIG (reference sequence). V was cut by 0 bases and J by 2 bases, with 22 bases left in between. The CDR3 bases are TGTGCCTGGAGTGTACTGTTTGGAAACAGGGAAAGAAACACTGAAGCTTTCTTT. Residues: CAWSVLFGNRERNTEAFF.

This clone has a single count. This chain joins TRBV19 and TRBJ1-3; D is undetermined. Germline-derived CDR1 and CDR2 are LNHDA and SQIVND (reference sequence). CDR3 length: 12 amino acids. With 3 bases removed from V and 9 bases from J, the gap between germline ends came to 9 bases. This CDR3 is CASSMRSSTIYF. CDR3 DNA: TGTGCCAGTAGTATGCGAAGCTCCACCATATATTTT.

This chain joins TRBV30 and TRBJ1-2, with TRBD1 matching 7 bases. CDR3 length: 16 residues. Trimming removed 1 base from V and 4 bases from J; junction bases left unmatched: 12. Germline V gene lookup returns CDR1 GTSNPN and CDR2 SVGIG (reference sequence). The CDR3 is CAWSALDRAAFYGYTF. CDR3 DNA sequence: TGTGCCTGGAGTGCCCTCGACAGGGCCGCCTTCTATGGCTACACCTTC.

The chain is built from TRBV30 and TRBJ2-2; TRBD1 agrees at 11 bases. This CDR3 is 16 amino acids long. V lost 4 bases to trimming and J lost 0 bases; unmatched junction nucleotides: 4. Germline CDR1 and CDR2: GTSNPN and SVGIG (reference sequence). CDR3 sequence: CAWKGQGVSNTGELFF. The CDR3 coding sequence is TGTGCCTGGAAGGGACAGGGGGTATCGAACACCGGGGAGCTGTTTTTT.

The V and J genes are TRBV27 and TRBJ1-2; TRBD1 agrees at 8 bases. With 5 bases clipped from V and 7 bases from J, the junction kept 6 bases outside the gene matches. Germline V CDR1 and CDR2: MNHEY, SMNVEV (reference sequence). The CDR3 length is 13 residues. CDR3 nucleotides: TGTGCCAGCAGTCCACGGACAGGGAGTGGCTACACCTTC. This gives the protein CASSPRTGSGYTF.

CDR3 nucleotides: TGTGCCATCGAGAGGGACAGGGCCCGAGTGGAGGGAAACACCATATATTTT. Translating gives CAIERDRARVEGNTIYF. The chain couples TRBV10-3 to TRBJ1-3, with TRBD1 matching over 9 bases. This CDR3 spans 17 amino acids. V shed 8 bases and J 4 bases; nucleotides not matched to a gene: 15. CDR1 is ENHRY and CDR2 is SYGVKD in the germline V gene.